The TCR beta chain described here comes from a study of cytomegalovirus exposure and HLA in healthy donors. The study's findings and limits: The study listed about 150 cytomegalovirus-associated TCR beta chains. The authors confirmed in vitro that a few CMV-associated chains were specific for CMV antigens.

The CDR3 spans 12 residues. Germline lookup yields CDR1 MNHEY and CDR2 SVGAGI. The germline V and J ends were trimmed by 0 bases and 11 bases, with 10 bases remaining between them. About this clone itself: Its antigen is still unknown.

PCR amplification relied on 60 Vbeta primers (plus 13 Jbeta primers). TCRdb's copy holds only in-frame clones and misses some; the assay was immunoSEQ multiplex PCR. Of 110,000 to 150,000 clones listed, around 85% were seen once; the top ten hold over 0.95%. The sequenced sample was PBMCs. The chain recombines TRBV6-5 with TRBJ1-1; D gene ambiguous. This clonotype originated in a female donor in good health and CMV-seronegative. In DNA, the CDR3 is TGTGCCAGCAGTTACTCGACTGGGGAGGCTTTCTTT. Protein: CASSYSTGEAFF.